What follows are 19 T cell receptor beta chains derived from one specimen sequenced in a study of control samples from healthy donors and cancer patients. The protocol was immunoSEQ multiplex PCR, while the TCRdb copy is restricted to in-frame clones and leaves out a portion. This sample has approximately 140,000 clones, with roughly 91% found just once. Sample: PBMCs. The receptor set was obtained from a middle-aged man with head and neck cancer.

The V call is TRBV18, the J call TRBJ1-3, with 9 bases fitting TRBD1. The ends lost 4 bases at V and 4 bases at J; junction bases unmatched: 8. This CDR3 comprises 16 residues. Looked up from germline, CDR1 is KGHSH and CDR2 is LQKENI. This CDR3 reads CASSQAGTGLGNTIYF. The CDR3 bases are TGTGCCAGCTCACAAGCCGGGACAGGGCTCGGAAACACCATATATTTT.

This rearrangement joins TRBV12-3 or TRBV12-4 to TRBJ2-1; D uncertain. V lost 3 bases and J lost 8, with 5 bases in between. The CDR3 loop spans 11 amino acids. The CDR3 DNA follows: TGTGCCAGCAGTTTTTACCATGAGCAGTTCTTC. Its protein product is CASSFYHEQFF.

The chain is built from TRBV28 and TRBJ1-5; 7 nucleotides match TRBD1. The CDR3 has 15 residues. The V gene end was trimmed by 2 bases and the J gene end by 7 bases; junction bases not matched to a gene: 8. Germline V gives CDR1 MDHEN, CDR2 SYDVKM. This CDR3 reads CASSLSGGGGQPQHF. The CDR3 bases are TGTGCCAGCAGTTTAAGTGGAGGGGGCGGGCAGCCCCAGCATTTT. Using reference TRBV28 and TRBJ1-5 for the parts outside the CDR3, the full variable domain is DVKVTQSSRYLVKRTGEKVFLECVQDMDHENMFWYRQDPGLGLRLIYFSYDVKMKEKGDIPEGYSVSREKKERFSLILESASTNQTSMYLCASSLSGGGGQPQHFGDGTRLSIL.

The rearrangement joins TRBV12-3 or TRBV12-4 to TRBJ1-5, with TRBD1 as a possible D gene (5 bases). Trimming cost V 7 bases and J 2 bases, with 9 bases left between them. This CDR3 has 13 amino acids. This CDR3 is CASTGTGNQPQHF. In DNA form, the CDR3 reads TGTGCCAGCACCGGGACGGGCAATCAGCCCCAGCATTTT.

The rearrangement uses TRBV6-5 and TRBJ2-5; D remains ambiguous. V was pared by 7 bases and J by 5 bases, with 8 bases between. The CDR3 extends over 11 amino acids. The V gene's germline CDR1 is MNHEY and CDR2 SVGAGI. As DNA, the CDR3 is TGTGCCAGCAAGGGAATGGAGACCCAGTACTTC. It encodes CASKGMETQYF.

The chain employs TRBV11-2 and TRBJ1-2, with D perhaps matching TRBD1 (5 bases). Per the germline V gene, CDR1 is SGHAT and CDR2 is FQNNGV. Trimming took 5 bases from V and 7 from J, leaving 14 bases between them. The CDR3 contains 13 residues. CDR3 sequence reads: CASSPPGGVGYTF. CDR3 DNA: TGTGCCAGCAGCCCCCCTGGGGGAGTTGGCTACACCTTC.

At least ten counts were recorded for this clone. The chain recombines TRBV4-2 with TRBJ1-2; no clear D. The CDR3 runs to 20 residues. CDR1 LGHNA and CDR2 YNFKEQ come from the germline V gene. The V gene lost 1 base and the J gene lost 5 bases, with 29 bases spanning the gap. The CDR3 is CASSQVSGHRVARPPYGYTF. The CDR3, as DNA: TGTGCCAGCAGCCAAGTGTCTGGGCATCGAGTCGCGAGGCCCCCTTATGGCTACACCTTC.

The chain links TRBV5-1 to TRBJ2-2, with D uncertain. Looked up from germline, CDR1 is SGHRS and CDR2 is YFSETQ. V was trimmed by 4 bases and J by 5 bases, leaving 15 bases between them. The CDR3 has 15 residues. The CDR3 region has the DNA TGCGCCAGCAGCCCCCTACGAATGGAGACCGGGGAGCTGTTTTTT. Protein product: CASSPLRMETGELFF.

V is TRBV9 and J is TRBJ2-2; weak D call: TRBD2 (5 bases). Germline V gene data show CDR1 as SGDLS and CDR2 as YYNGEE. CDR3 size: 16 residues. Trimming removed 0 bases at V and 5 bases at J, with 14 bases between. In DNA, the CDR3 is TGTGCCAGCAGCGTAGTTCCGGGATCGGGAACCGGGGAGCTGTTTTTT. Translation gives CASSVVPGSGTGELFF.

The chain couples TRBV7-2 to TRBJ2-3; D is unresolved. This CDR3 region has 12 residues. V lost 5 bases, J lost 2 bases, and 5 bases lay in between. CDR1 and CDR2 (germline): SGHTA, FQGNSA. CDR3 nucleotide sequence: TGTGCCAGCAGCATCTACACAGATACGCAGTATTTT. Encoded protein: CASSIYTDTQYF.

This clone has only a few counts. The gene calls are TRBV6-5 and TRBJ2-3; 14 positions agree with TRBD2. CDR3 length equals 15 residues. Germline assignment: CDR1 MNHEY and CDR2 SVGAGI. V lost 6 bases, J lost 9 bases, and 8 bases stayed unmatched. CDR3: CASRTTSGRDTTQYF. In nucleotides, the CDR3 is TGTGCCAGCAGGACGACTAGCGGGAGGGATACGACGCAGTATTTT.

This chain uses TRBV2 with TRBJ1-5; D is possibly TRBD1 (5 bases). The CDR3 runs to 14 residues. Trimming removed 2 bases at V and 6 bases at J, with 11 bases between. The germline V gene has CDR1 SNHLY and CDR2 FYNNEI. CDR3 sequence (DNA): TGTGCCAGCAGTGAAAACCAGGGCAGTCAGCCCCAGCATTTT. Translated, it gives CASSENQGSQPQHF.

This sequence joins TRBV10-1 and TRBJ2-7; no clear D gene. The CDR3 loop spans 14 amino acids. Trimming took off 2 bases at V and 4 bases at J, with 12 bases between the two ends. Germline V lookup: CDR1 WNHNN, CDR2 SYGVQD (reference sequence). The CDR3 is CASSEKGTGYEQYF. In nucleotides, the CDR3 is TGCGCCAGCAGTGAGAAGGGCACCGGGTACGAGCAGTACTTC.

This chain joins TRBV3-1 (or the pseudogene TRBV3-2) and TRBJ2-7; D might be TRBD1 (6 bases). Germline V lookup: CDR1 LGHDT, CDR2 YNNKEL (reference sequence). V lost 4 bases, J lost 2 bases, and 12 bases lay in between. The CDR3 loop spans 14 amino acids. The CDR3: CASSPGQRTYEQYF. CDR3 in DNA: TGTGCCAGCAGCCCCGGACAGAGAACCTACGAGCAGTACTTC.

The genes are TRBV6-5 and TRBJ2-7; the D gene is possibly TRBD2 (5 bases). Looked up from germline, CDR1 is MNHEY and CDR2 is SVGAGI. Trimming cost V 8 bases and J 6 bases, with 20 bases left between them. The CDR3 totals 14 residues. CDR3 sequence reads: CASAPGVVSSEQYF. DNA for the CDR3: TGTGCCAGCGCCCCCGGGGTAGTCAGTAGCGAGCAGTACTTC.

DNA for the CDR3: TGTGCCAGTAGTACAGGGGAGTCGTTCTATGGCTACACCTTC. Translation gives CASSTGESFYGYTF. The chain combines TRBV19 with TRBJ1-2, with D maybe TRBD1 (6 bases). Germline CDR1 reads LNHDA; CDR2 reads SQIVND (reference sequence). CDR3 length equals 14 residues. V was clipped by 4 bases and J by 4 bases, with 13 bases between them.

The V call is TRBV11-2, the J call TRBJ1-2; D may be TRBD1 (6 bases). V was pared by 3 bases and J by 4 bases, with 9 bases between. Germline V lookup: CDR1 SGHAT, CDR2 FQNNGV. The CDR3 is made up of 13 amino acids. CDR3 in DNA: TGTGCCAGCAGCTTGAGCAGGGGCTATGGCTACACCTTC. Translated: CASSLSRGYGYTF.

This chain joins TRBV12-3 or TRBV12-4 and TRBJ1-1; D remains unclear. The CDR3 runs to 13 residues. V lost 3 bases, J lost 2 bases, and 7 bases lay in between. In nucleotides, the CDR3 is TGTGCCAGCAGTTTCATCAGAAACACTGAAGCTTTCTTT. Encoded protein: CASSFIRNTEAFF.

The chain couples TRBV2 to TRBJ2-3, with D possibly TRBD1 on 5 matching bases. The CDR3 sequence is 15 residues long. Trimming shortened V by 3 bases and J by 4 bases, and 14 bases separated the two germline ends. From germline, CDR1 is SNHLY and CDR2 FYNNEI. The CDR3 nucleotides read TGTGCCAGCAGTGATGGTCAGGGTTTCGCAGATACGCAGTATTTT. Translation gives CASSDGQGFADTQYF.